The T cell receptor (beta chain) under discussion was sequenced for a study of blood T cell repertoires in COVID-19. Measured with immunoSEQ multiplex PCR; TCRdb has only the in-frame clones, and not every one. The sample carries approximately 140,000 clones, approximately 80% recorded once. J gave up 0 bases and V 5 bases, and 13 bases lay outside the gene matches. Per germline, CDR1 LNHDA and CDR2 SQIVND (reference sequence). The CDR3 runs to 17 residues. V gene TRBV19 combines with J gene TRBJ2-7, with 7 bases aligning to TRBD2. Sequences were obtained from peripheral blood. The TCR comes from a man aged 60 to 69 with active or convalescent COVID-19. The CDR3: CASSPWGGILGSYEQYF. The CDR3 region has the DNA TGTGCCAGTAGTCCCTGGGGGGGAATACTGGGCTCCTACGAGCAGTACTTC. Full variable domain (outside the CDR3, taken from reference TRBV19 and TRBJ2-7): DGGITQSPKYLFRKEGQNVTLSCEQNLNHDAMYWYRQDPGQGLRLIYYSQIVNDFQKGDIAEGYSVSREKKESFPLTVTSAQKNPTAFYLCASSPWGGILGSYEQYFGPGTRLTVT.